The 19 T cell receptor beta chains below come from one sample, sequenced in a study of T-cell memory formation after mild COVID-19. In TCRdb, the 5' RACE reads were re-called with MiXCR into one record per CDR3 protein. Among 150,000 to 200,000 distinct CDR3 sequences, around 15% were seen once, and the ten largest hold 13% to 15%. The specimen sequenced was PBMCs or a T cell subset sorted from them (not recorded which). The receptor source for this set is an adult woman who had mild COVID-19 (a few samples of this study predate the infection). Cell type and time point are not known.

This clonotype was counted only a few times. The chain has TRBV20-1 and TRBJ1-2, with D perhaps matching TRBD1 (5 bases). Trimming left V 0 bases short and J 7 bases short, with 18 bases between. Germline V gives CDR1 DFQATT, CDR2 SNEGSKA (reference sequence). There are 15 residues in the CDR3. The CDR3 DNA is TGCAGTGCTAGAGATTCTGGGGACGCCGGAGGTGGCTACACCTTC. Its translation is CSARDSGDAGGGYTF.

The chain has TRBV20-1 and TRBJ2-3, with 7 bases lining up with TRBD2. Germline CDR1 DFQATT, CDR2 SNEGSKA (reference sequence). V dropped 6 bases and J dropped 6; count of bases not matched to a gene: 9. The CDR3 is 13 amino acids. The CDR3 loop reads CSAPPGRGDTQYF. The CDR3 DNA reads as TGCAGTGCCCCACCAGGGAGGGGCGATACGCAGTATTTT.

This clonotype has a handful of counts. This chain uses TRBV5-1 with TRBJ2-3; D gene ambiguous. Germline values: CDR1 SGHRS, CDR2 YFSETQ. The germline V and J ends were trimmed by 0 bases and 4 bases, with 9 bases remaining between them. The CDR3 sequence is 14 residues long. The CDR3 here is CASSLAGTPDTQYF. In DNA, the CDR3 is TGCGCCAGCAGCTTGGCGGGTACCCCAGATACGCAGTATTTT.

This clonotype was found a few times. The rearrangement uses TRBV5-1 and TRBJ1-5; D unresolved. This CDR3 spans 13 amino acids. V lost 2 bases, J lost 3 bases, and 6 bases lay in between. Looked up from germline, CDR1 is SGHRS and CDR2 is YFSETQ. This CDR3 reads CASSLRPNQPQHF. The CDR3 nucleotides read TGCGCCAGCAGCTTACGACCCAATCAGCCCCAGCATTTT.

The chain carries TRBV15 and TRBJ2-3, with D uncertain. This CDR3 has 17 amino acids. Trimming left V 0 bases short and J 0 bases short, with 13 bases between. Germline loops: CDR1 LNHNV, CDR2 YYDKDF (reference sequence). The CDR3 reads CATSRDRLVTSTDTQYF. The CDR3 DNA reads TGTGCCACCAGCAGAGATCGGTTGGTGACTAGCACAGATACGCAGTATTTT.

The chain couples TRBV7-9 to TRBJ1-1; no definite D call. The CDR3 has 12 residues. Germline CDR1 and CDR2: SEHNR and FQNEAQ (reference sequence). The V and J ends lost 8 bases and 4 bases respectively, with 11 bases between them. Here the CDR3 DNA reads TGTGCCAGCGCCGCTTGGGGCACTGAAGCTTTCTTT. Translated, it gives CASAAWGTEAFF.

This clonotype came up a few times. V gene TRBV7-6 combines with J gene TRBJ2-1; weak D call: TRBD1 (6 bases). Germline V lookup: CDR1 SGHVS, CDR2 FNYEAQ. The germline V and J ends were trimmed by 1 base and 4 bases, with 11 bases remaining between them. The CDR3 extends over 15 amino acids. In DNA, the CDR3 is TGTGCCAGCAGCTTAGGACAGGACCCTTACAATGAGCAGTTCTTC. Residues: CASSLGQDPYNEQFF.

This clonotype has more than one count but fewer than ten. The chain carries TRBV5-1 and TRBJ1-1; no reliable D call. V lost 4 bases and J lost 5, with 24 bases in between. The CDR3 contains 17 residues. Per germline, CDR1 SGHRS and CDR2 YFSETQ. CDR3 DNA sequence: TGCGCCAGCAGCCCAGACTCCTCCGGCCTACCCAGGACTGAAGCTTTCTTT. It specifies CASSPDSSGLPRTEAFF.

This rearrangement joins TRBV5-1 to TRBJ1-1; D unresolved. This CDR3 is built from 14 residues. V lost 3 bases and J lost 8, with 17 bases in between. Germline CDR1 reads SGHRS; CDR2 reads YFSETQ. CDR3 region: CASSSKSTTGEAFF. For the CDR3, the DNA is TGCGCCAGCAGCTCCAAATCAACGACGGGAGAAGCTTTCTTT.

In this sample, this clonotype turned up a few times. The genes are TRBV3-1 and TRBJ2-2; D perhaps matches TRBD1 (5 bases). The germline V and J ends were trimmed by 7 bases and 0 bases, with 9 bases remaining between them. Looked up from germline, CDR1 is LGHDT and CDR2 is YNNKEL (reference sequence). The CDR3 has 14 residues. The CDR3 DNA follows: TGTGCCAGCACGGCAGGGACGAACACCGGGGAGCTGTTTTTT. This codes for CASTAGTNTGELFF. The full variable domain, completed using reference TRBV3-1 and TRBJ2-2, is DTAVSQTPKYLVTQMGNDKSIKCEQNLGHDTMYWYKQDSKKFLKIMFSYNNKELIINETVPNRFSPKSPDKAHLNLHINSLELGDSAVYFCASTAGTNTGELFFGEGSRLTVL.

The rearrangement joins TRBV6-5 to TRBJ2-7, with D perhaps matching TRBD2 (6 bases). This CDR3 has 15 residues. Germline lookup yields CDR1 MNHEY and CDR2 SVGAGI. Trimming removed 0 bases at V and 0 bases at J, with 9 bases between. CDR3 loop: CASSYSGGGSYEQYF. CDR3 DNA: TGTGCCAGCAGTTACTCGGGGGGTGGCTCCTACGAGCAGTACTTC.

This clonotype turned up a few times. The chain couples TRBV2 to TRBJ1-1; D ambiguous. Between the trimmed V and J ends, which lost 6 bases and 1 base, there was a span of 9 bases. CDR1 is SNHLY, CDR2 FYNNEI, per germline. The CDR3 totals 13 residues. CDR3 DNA: TGTGCCAGCAGGGTGCGGAGGAACACTGAAGCTTTCTTT. This translates into CASRVRRNTEAFF.

The chain employs TRBV29-1 and TRBJ2-1, with 14 bases identical to TRBD2. V dropped 4 bases and J dropped 8; count of bases not matched to a gene: 4. Germline CDR1 SQVTM, CDR2 ANQGSEA. This CDR3 contains 14 residues. The DNA for the CDR3 is TGCAGCGTTGGACTAGCGGGAGGGAGGGATGAGCAGTTCTTC. Its protein product is CSVGLAGGRDEQFF.

The chain couples TRBV9 to TRBJ1-1, with D hard to call. V shed 0 bases and J shed 8 bases, with 11 bases lying between them. The CDR3 is made up of 13 amino acids. Per germline, CDR1 SGDLS and CDR2 YYNGEE. This chain's CDR3 is CASSVVSGSEAFF. The CDR3 DNA reads TGTGCCAGCAGCGTAGTTTCTGGTTCAGAAGCTTTCTTT.

The sample holds many counts of this clonotype. This chain links TRBV4-1 with TRBJ2-3; D is unclear. Germline V gene sequence: CDR1 MGHRA, CDR2 YSYEKL. The CDR3 is made up of 15 amino acids. The ends were cut back, 1 base at V and 5 bases at J, with 13 bases in the middle. The CDR3 loop is CASSQGETLIDTQYF. The CDR3 nucleotides read TGCGCCAGCAGCCAAGGTGAAACCCTGATAGATACGCAGTATTTT.

The chain uses TRBV10-3 and TRBJ2-1; 8 bases line up with TRBD2. After removal of 3 bases from V and 10 bases from J, the junction contained 14 bases not matched to a gene. The CDR3 consists of 16 residues. Germline lookup yields CDR1 ENHRY and CDR2 SYGVKD. The CDR3 DNA reads TGTGCCATCAGTGATTTGGTGGTAGCGGGGAGGGGCGAGCAGTTCTTC. It is translated as CAISDLVVAGRGEQFF.

The V and J genes are TRBV12-3 or TRBV12-4 and TRBJ2-3, with D possibly being TRBD2 (7 bases). With 4 bases removed from V and 2 bases from J, the gap between germline ends came to 16 bases. The CDR3 loop spans 16 amino acids. This CDR3 reads CASSSMGRGATDTQYF. In DNA form, the CDR3 reads TGTGCCAGCAGTTCGATGGGCCGGGGGGCCACAGATACGCAGTATTTT.

The chain employs TRBV11-2 and TRBJ1-1; D not resolved. CDR1 is SGHAT and CDR2 is FQNNGV in the germline V gene. Trimming cost V 2 bases and J 6 bases, with 16 bases left between them. The CDR3 contains 15 residues. The CDR3 DNA reads TGTGCCAGCAGCTTACTCCGGGGTCCTGGGTCTGAAGCTTTCTTT. Protein product: CASSLLRGPGSEAFF.

This clonotype came up a few times. The chain is built from TRBV20-1 and TRBJ1-1, with D maybe TRBD1 (6 bases). V lost 6 bases to trimming and J lost 0 bases, with 14 bases between them. The germline CDR1 and CDR2 sequences are DFQATT and SNEGSKA (reference sequence). CDR3 length: 14 amino acids. The CDR3 protein is CSATTGHMNTEAFF. Written as DNA, the CDR3 is TGCAGTGCGACGACAGGCCACATGAACACTGAAGCTTTCTTT.